This T cell receptor beta chain is drawn from a study of cytomegalovirus exposure and HLA in healthy donors. Overall study results and limits: An analysis was carried out later, and it reportedly showed fewer N-insertions in an Asian-associated ancestry cluster than the approximately 700-donor mean.

CDR1 and CDR2 (germline): SGDLS, YYNGEE. The CDR3 has 14 residues. With 0 bases removed from V and 3 bases from J, the gap between germline ends came to 8 bases. On this clone itself: Its antigen is unidentified.

Vbeta (60) and Jbeta (13) primers were used in the PCR. TCRdb's table, derived via immunoSEQ multiplex PCR, lists solely in-frame clones and lacks some. This table has around 120,000 clones, roughly two thirds appearing once. Sequencing used PBMCs. The rearrangement joins TRBV9 to TRBJ2-3; D ambiguous. This sequence originates from a man aged 30-40 years in good health and CMV-seropositive. The CDR3 DNA sequence: TGTGCCAGCAGCGTAGATATGAGGACAGATACGCAGTATTTT. It codes for CASSVDMRTDTQYF.